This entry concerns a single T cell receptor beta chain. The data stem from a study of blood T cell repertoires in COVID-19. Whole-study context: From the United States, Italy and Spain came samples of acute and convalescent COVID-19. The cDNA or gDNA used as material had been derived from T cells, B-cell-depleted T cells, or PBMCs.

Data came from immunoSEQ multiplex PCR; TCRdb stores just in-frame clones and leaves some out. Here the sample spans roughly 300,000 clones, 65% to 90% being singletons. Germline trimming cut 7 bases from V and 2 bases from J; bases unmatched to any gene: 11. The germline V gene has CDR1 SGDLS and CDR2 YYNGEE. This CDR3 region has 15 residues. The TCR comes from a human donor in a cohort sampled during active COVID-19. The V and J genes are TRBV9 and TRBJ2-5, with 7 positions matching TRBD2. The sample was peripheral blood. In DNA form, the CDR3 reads TGTGCCAGCTCCAGGGCTAGCGGCCTGCAAGAGACCCAGTACTTC. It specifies CASSRASGLQETQYF.